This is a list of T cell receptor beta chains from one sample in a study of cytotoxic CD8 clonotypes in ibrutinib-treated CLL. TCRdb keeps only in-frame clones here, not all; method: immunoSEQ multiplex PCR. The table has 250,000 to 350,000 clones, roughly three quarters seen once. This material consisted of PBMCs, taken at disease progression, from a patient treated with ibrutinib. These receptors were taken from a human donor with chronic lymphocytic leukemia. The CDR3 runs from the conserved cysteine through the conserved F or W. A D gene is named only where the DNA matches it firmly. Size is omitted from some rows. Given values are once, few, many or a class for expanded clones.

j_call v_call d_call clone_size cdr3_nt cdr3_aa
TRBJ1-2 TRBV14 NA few TGTGCCAGCAGCCGAACAGGGACCGCCCGGATCAGCTACACCTTC CASSRTGTARISYTF
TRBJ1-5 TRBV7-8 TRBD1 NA TGTGCCAGCAGCTCCACCCCGGGACAGGGGGCGAAGAGCAATCAGCCCCAGCATTTT CASSSTPGQGAKSNQPQHF
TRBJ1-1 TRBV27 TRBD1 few TGTGCCAGCAGTTTCAGGGGGCGTACTGAAGCTTTCTTT CASSFRGRTEAFF
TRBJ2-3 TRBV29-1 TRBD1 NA TGCAGCGTTGAAAAGATCACAGGGGGCCCAGATACGCAGTATTTT CSVEKITGGPDTQYF
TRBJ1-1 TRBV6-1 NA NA TGTGCCAGCAGCGTCCCACGCCAGGGGTTTGAAGCTTTCTTT CASSVPRQGFEAFF
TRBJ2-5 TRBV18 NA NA TGTGCCAGCTCACCAAATTTTTTTGGACAGCCGACCCAGTACTTC CASSPNFFGQPTQYF
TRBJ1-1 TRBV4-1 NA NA TGCGCCAGCAGCCAAGATCTGGGGAACACTGAAGCTTTCTTT CASSQDLGNTEAFF
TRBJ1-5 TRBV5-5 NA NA TGTGCCAGCAGCTTGGGAGCAAATAGCAATCAGCCCCAGCATTTT CASSLGANSNQPQHF
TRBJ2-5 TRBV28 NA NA TGTGCCAGCAGTTTTAGGGTATTATTCCAAGAGACCCAGTACTTC CASSFRVLFQETQYF
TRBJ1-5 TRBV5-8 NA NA TGTGCCAGCAGCTTGTTTTCGGGTCAGCCCCAGCATTTT CASSLFSGQPQHF
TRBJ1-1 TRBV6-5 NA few TGTGCCAGCCACGGACCGCCTAGGGCTTTCTTT CASHGPPRAFF
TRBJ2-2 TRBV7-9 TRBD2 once TGTGCCAGCAAGTCCAGCCTAGCGGGAGGGCCTTGGACCGGGGAGCTGTTTTTT CASKSSLAGGPWTGELFF
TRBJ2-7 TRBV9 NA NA TGTGCCAGCAGCGTAGGTGCGGGATGGTACGAGCAGTACTTC CASSVGAGWYEQYF
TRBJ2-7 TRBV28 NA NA TGTGCCAGCAGCCGACGATACGAGCAGTACTTC CASSRRYEQYF
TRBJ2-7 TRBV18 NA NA TGTGCCAGCTCACCCGACGGTAGGTACGAGCAGTACTTC CASSPDGRYEQYF
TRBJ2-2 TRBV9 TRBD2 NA TGTGCCAGCAGCGGGGTAACGGGAGGGGTTGGGGAGCTGTTTTTT CASSGVTGGVGELFF
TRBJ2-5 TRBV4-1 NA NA TGCGCCAGCAGCCGCAGACCTGCCCTGGGGACCCAGTACTTC CASSRRPALGTQYF
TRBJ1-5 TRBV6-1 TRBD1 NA TGTGCCAGCGGGTGGACAGGGAACAATCAGCCCCAGCATTTT CASGWTGNNQPQHF
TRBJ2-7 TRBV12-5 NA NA TGTGCTGCCGGGCTAGGGGGCTACGAGCAGTACTTC CAAGLGGYEQYF
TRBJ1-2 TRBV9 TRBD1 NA TGTGCCAGCAGCGTAGGACAGGGGCCGAACTATGGCTACACCTTC CASSVGQGPNYGYTF
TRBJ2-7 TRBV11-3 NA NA TGTGCCAGCAGCCTCTCAACGGGGACCCACGAGCAGTACTTC CASSLSTGTHEQYF
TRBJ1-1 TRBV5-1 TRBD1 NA TGCGCCAGTTACAGGGGGCAGGACACTGAAGCTTTCTTT CASYRGQDTEAFF
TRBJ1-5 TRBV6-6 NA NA TGTGCCAGCTGCCCCGGGGGCGATCAGCCCCAGCATTTT CASCPGGDQPQHF
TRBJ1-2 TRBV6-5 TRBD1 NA TGTGCCAGCAGTTACTATCCCCAGGGGGCGTATGGCTACACCTTC CASSYYPQGAYGYTF
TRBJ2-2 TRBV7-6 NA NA TGTGCCAGCAGCCAGCCGAGTGACAAAGCGAACACCGGGGAGCTGTTTTTT CASSQPSDKANTGELFF
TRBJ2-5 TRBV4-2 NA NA TGTGCCAGCAGCCAAGCCGGGGACCAAGAGACCCAGTACTTC CASSQAGDQETQYF
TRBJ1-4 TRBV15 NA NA TGTGCCACCAGCAGAGCAGGGGATGAAAAACTGTTTTTT CATSRAGDEKLFF
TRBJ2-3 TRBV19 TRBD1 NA TGTGCCAGTAGTACTCTGGGACAGTTGGATACGCAGTATTTT CASSTLGQLDTQYF
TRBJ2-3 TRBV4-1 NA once TGCGCCAGCAGCCAAGAGCGTACGCAGTATTTT CASSQERTQYF
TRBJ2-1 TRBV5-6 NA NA TGTGCCAGCAGGAGAATGGAGGGTGAGCAGTTCTTC CASRRMEGEQFF
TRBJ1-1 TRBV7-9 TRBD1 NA TGTGCCAGCAGCTCGGACAGGGTGAACACTGAAGCTTTCTTT CASSSDRVNTEAFF
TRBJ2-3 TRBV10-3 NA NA TGTGCCATCAGTGAGTCTGAGGATACGCAGTATTTT CAISESEDTQYF
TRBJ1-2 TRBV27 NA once TGTGCCAGCAGTCTAAAGGTCCGGGGCTATGGCTACACCTTC CASSLKVRGYGYTF
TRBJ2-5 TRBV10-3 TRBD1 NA TGTGCCTCACTGGGACAGGGGGAAGAGACCCAGTACTTC CASLGQGEETQYF
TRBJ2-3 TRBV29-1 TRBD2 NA TGCAGCGTTGCAGCCAGCGGGGTTAGCACAGATACGCAGTATTTT CSVAASGVSTDTQYF
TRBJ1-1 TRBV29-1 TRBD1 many TGCAGCGTTGCGAGACTAGCCAGGGGGCGCGACACTGAAGCTTTCTTT CSVARLARGRDTEAFF
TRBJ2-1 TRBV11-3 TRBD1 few TGTGCCAGCAGCTTAGCGGGACAGCACACCTACAATGAGCAGTTCTTC CASSLAGQHTYNEQFF